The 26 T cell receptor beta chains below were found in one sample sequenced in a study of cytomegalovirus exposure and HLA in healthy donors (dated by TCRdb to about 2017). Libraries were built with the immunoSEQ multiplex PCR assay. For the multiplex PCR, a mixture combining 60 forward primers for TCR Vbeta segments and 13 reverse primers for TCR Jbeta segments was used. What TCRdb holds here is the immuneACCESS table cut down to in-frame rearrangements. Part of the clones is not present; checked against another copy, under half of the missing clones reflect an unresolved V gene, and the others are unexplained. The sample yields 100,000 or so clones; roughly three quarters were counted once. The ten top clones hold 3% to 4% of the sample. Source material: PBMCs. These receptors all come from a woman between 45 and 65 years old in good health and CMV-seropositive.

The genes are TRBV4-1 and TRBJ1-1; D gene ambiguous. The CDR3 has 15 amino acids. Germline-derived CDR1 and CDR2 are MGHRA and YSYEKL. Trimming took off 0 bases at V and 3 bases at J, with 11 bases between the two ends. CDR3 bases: TGCGCCAGCAGCCAAGATAGCAAGATCTACACTGAAGCTTTCTTT. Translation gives CASSQDSKIYTEAFF.

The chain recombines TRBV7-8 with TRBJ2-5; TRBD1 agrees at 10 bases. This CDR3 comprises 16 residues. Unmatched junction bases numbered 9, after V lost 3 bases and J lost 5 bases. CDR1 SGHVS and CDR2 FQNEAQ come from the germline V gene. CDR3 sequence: CASSLAGTGEWETQYF. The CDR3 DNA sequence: TGTGCCAGCAGCTTGGCCGGGACAGGGGAGTGGGAGACCCAGTACTTC.

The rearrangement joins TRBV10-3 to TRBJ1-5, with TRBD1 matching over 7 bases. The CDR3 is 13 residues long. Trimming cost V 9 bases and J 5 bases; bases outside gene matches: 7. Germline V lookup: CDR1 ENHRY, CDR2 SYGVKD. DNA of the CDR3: TGTGCCATAGGACAGGTAGACGATCAGCCCCAGCATTTT. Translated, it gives CAIGQVDDQPQHF.

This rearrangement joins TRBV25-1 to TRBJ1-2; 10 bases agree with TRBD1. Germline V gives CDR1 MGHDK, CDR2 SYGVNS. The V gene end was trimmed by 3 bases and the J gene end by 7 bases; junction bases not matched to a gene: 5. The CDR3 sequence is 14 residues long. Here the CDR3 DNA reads TGTGCCAGCAGTGAGCCTGACAGGGGGCTTGGCTACACCTTC. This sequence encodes CASSEPDRGLGYTF.

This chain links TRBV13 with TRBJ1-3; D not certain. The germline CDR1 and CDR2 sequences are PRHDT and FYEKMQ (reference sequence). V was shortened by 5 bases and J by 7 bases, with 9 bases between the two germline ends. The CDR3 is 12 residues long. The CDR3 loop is CASSAQANTIYF. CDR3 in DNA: TGTGCCAGCAGCGCCCAGGCGAACACCATATATTTT. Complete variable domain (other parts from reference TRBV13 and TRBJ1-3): AAGVIQSPRHLIKEKRETATLKCYPIPRHDTVYWYQQGPGQDPQFLISFYEKMQSDKGSIPDRFSAQQFSDYHSELNMSSLELGDSALYFCASSAQANTIYFGEGSWLTVV.

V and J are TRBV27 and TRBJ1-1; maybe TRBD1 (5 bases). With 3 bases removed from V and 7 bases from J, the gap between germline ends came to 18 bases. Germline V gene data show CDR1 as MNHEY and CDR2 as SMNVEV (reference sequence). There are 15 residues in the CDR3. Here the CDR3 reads CASSFARGARGEAFF. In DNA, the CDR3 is TGTGCCAGCAGTTTCGCCCGAGGGGCGCGGGGTGAAGCTTTCTTT.

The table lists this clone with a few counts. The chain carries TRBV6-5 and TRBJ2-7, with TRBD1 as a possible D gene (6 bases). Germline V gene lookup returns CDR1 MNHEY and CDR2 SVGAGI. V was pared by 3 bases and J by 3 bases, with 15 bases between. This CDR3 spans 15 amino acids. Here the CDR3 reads CASSYYKVQGYEQYF. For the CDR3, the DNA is TGTGCCAGCAGTTATTATAAAGTACAGGGCTACGAGCAGTACTTC.

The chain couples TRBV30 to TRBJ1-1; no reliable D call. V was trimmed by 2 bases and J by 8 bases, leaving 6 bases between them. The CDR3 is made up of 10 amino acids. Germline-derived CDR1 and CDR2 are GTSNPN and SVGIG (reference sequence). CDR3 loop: CAWSLVEAFF. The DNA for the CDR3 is TGTGCCTGGAGTCTTGTCGAAGCTTTCTTT. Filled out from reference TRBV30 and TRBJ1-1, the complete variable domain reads SQTIHQWPATLVQPVGSPLSLECTVEGTSNPNLYWYRQAAGRGLQLLFYSVGIGQISSEVPQNLSASRPQDRQFILSSKKLLLSDSGFYLCAWSLVEAFFGQGTRLTVV.

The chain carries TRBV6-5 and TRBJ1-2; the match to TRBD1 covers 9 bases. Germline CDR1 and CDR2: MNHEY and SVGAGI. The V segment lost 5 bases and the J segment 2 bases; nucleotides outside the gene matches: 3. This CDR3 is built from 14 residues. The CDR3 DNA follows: TGTGCCAGCAGTACAGGGGGCGGAAACTATGGCTACACCTTC. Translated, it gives CASSTGGGNYGYTF.

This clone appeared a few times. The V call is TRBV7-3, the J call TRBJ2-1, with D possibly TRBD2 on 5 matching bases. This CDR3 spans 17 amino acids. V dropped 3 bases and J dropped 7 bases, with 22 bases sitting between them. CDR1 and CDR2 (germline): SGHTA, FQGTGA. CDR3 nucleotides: TGTGCCAGCAGCTTTCCGTCGGGCCCCGGGAAGGTAAATGAGCAGTTCTTC. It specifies CASSFPSGPGKVNEQFF. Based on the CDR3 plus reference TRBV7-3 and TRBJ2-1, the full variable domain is GAGVSQTPSNKVTEKGKYVELRCDPISGHTALYWYRQSLGQGPEFLIYFQGTGAADDSGLPNDRFFAVRPEGSVSTLKIQRTERGDSAVYLCASSFPSGPGKVNEQFFGPGTRLTVL.

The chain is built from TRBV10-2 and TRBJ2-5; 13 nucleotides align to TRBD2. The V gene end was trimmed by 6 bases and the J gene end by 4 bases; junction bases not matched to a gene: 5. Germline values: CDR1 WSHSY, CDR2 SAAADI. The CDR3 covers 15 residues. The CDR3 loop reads CASSGTSGMGETQYF. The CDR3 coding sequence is TGCGCCAGCAGCGGGACTAGCGGGATGGGAGAGACCCAGTACTTC.

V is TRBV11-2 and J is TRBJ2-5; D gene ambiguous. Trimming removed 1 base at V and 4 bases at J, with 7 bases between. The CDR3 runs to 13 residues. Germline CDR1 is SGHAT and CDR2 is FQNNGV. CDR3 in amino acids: CASSLGAAETQYF. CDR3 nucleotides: TGTGCCAGCAGCTTAGGAGCCGCAGAGACCCAGTACTTC.

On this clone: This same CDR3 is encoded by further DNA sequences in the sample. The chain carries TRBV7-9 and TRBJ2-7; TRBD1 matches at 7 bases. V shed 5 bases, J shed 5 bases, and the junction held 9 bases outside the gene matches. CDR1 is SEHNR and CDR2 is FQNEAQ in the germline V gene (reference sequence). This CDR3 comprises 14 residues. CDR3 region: CASSPSDRVNEQYF. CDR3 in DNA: TGTGCCAGCAGCCCCTCCGACAGGGTAAACGAGCAGTACTTC.

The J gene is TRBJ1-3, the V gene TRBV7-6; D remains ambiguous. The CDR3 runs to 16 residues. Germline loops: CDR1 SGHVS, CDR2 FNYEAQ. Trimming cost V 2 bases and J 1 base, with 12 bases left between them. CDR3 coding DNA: TGTGCCAGCAGCTTAAATTTTGCCGGGTCTGGAAACACCATATATTTT. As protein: CASSLNFAGSGNTIYF.

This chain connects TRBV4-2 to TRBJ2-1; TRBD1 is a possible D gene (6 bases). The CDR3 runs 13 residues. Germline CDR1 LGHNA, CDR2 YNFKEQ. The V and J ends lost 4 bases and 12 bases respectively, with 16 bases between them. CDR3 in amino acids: CASSRYNRARQFF. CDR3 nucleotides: TGTGCCAGCAGCCGGTATAACAGGGCTAGGCAGTTCTTC.

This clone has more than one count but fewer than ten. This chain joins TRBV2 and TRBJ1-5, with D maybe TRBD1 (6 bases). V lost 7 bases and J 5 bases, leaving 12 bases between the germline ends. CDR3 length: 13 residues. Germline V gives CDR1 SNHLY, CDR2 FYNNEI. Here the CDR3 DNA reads TGTGCCAGCAAGGGGGAGGGGGATCAGCCCCAGCATTTT. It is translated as CASKGEGDQPQHF.

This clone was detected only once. The CDR3 DNA is TGTGCCAGCAGCTTGGACAGGGTGAGGGCGAACACTGAAGCTTTCTTT. Protein sequence: CASSLDRVRANTEAFF. The rearrangement joins TRBV5-4 to TRBJ1-1, with a weak D call TRBD1 (6 bases). Trimming shortened V by 0 bases and J by 1 base, and 13 bases separated the two germline ends. This CDR3 has 16 residues. The germline CDR1 and CDR2 sequences are SGHNT and YYREEE (reference sequence). Looking up the rest from reference TRBV5-4 and TRBJ1-1 gives the full variable domain: ETGVTQSPTHLIKTRGQQVTLRCSSQSGHNTVSWYQQALGQGPQFIFQYYREEENGRGNFPPRFSGLQFPNYSSELNVNALELDDSALYLCASSLDRVRANTEAFFGQGTRLTVV.

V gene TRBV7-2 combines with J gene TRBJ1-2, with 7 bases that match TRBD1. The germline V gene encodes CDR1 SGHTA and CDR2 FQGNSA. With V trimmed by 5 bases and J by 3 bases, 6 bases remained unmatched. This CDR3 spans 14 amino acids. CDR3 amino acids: CASSMGQTYYGYTF. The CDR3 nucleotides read TGTGCCAGCAGCATGGGACAGACTTACTATGGCTACACCTTC.

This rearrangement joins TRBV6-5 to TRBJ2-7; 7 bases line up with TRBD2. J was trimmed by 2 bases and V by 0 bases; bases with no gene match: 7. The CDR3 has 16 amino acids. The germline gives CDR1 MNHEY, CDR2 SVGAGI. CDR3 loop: CASSYSGGSLTYEQYF. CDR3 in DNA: TGTGCCAGCAGTTACTCTGGCGGGAGTCTCACCTACGAGCAGTACTTC.

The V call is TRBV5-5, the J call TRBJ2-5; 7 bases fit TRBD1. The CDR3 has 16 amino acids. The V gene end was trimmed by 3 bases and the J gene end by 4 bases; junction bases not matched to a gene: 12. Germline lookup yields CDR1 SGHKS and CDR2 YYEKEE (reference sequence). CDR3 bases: TGTGCCAGCAGCTACCCTCGGGACAGTTTGGTAGAGACCCAGTACTTC. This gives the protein CASSYPRDSLVETQYF.

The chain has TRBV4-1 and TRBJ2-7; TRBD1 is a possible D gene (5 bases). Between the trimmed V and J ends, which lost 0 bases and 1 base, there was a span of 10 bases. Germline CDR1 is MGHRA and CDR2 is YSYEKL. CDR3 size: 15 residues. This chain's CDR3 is CASSQEGQGSYEQYF. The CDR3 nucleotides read TGCGCCAGCAGCCAAGAGGGGCAGGGTTCCTACGAGCAGTACTTC.

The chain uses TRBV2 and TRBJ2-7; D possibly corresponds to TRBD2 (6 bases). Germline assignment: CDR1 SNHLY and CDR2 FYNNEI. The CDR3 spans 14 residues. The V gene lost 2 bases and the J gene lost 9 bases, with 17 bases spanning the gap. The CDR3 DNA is TGTGCCAGCAGTGAACAGGCGGGACGCTTGAGGCAGTACTTC. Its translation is CASSEQAGRLRQYF.

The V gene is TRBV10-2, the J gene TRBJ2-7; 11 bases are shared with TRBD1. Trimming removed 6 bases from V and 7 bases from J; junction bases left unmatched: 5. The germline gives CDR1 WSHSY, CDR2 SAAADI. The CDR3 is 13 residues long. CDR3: CASRPGQGGEQYF. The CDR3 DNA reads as TGCGCCAGCAGGCCGGGACAGGGGGGAGAGCAGTACTTC.

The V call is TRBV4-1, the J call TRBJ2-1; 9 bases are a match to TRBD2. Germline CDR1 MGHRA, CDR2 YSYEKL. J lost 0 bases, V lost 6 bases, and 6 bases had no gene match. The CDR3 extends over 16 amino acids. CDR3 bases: TGCGCCAGCAGTCGGGGTAGCGGGAGCTCCTACAATGAGCAGTTCTTC. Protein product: CASSRGSGSSYNEQFF.

CDR3 residues: CASSLTLALSYNEQFF. CDR3 DNA sequence: TGTGCCAGCAGCTTAACACTCGCGCTGTCCTACAATGAGCAGTTCTTC. The V call is TRBV7-3, the J call TRBJ2-1; D call uncertain. The CDR3 is 16 amino acids. In germline, CDR1 is SGHTA, CDR2 FQGTGA. Trimming removed 0 bases from V and 1 base from J, with 10 bases in between.

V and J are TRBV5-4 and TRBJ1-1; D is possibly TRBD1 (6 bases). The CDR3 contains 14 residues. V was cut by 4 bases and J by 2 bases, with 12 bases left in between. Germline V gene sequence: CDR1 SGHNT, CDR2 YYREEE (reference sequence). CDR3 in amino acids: CASSGLGANTEAFF. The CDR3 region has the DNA TGTGCCAGCAGCGGCTTGGGGGCAAACACTGAAGCTTTCTTT.